The TCR beta chain under discussion was sequenced for a study of CD8 T cell repertoires and HIV-1 epitope variants. Study-level background: Control wells had CMV/EBV/flu peptides, negative Ebola AY9, or no peptide.

This clone was observed a few times. Its antigen is undetermined. The CDR3 contains 12 residues. Trimming took 4 bases from V and 11 from J, leaving 11 bases between them. Germline V gives CDR1 MNHEY, CDR2 SMNVEV (reference sequence). Sequencing was performed with immunoSEQ multiplex PCR; in TCRdb, only in-frame clones are kept and a portion is missing. There are approximately 5,100 clones in the sample; 55% to 70% occur only once, and approximately 40% lies in the top ten. The sequence came from a male donor with HIV. Material: cultured CD8+ T cells derived from PBMCs. This chain connects TRBV27 to TRBJ2-2; D not resolved. The CDR3 DNA reads as TGTGCCAGCAGTTACGATGGAAGTGAGCTGTTTTTT. It translates to CASSYDGSELFF.